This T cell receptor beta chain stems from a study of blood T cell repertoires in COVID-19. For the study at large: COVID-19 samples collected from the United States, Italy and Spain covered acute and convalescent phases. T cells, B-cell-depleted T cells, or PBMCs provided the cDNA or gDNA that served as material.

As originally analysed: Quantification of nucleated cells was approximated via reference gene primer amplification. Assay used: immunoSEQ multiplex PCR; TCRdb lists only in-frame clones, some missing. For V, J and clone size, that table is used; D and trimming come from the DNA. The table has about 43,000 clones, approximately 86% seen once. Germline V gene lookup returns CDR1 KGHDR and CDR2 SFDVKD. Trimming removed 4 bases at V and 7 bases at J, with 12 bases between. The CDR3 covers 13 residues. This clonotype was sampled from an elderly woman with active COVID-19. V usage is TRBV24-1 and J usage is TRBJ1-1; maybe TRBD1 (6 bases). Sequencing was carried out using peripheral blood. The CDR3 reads CATSEPTGREAFF. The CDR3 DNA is TGTGCCACCAGTGAGCCGACAGGCCGTGAAGCTTTCTTT.